This TCR beta chain came from a study of T cell clusters in autoimmune cytopenias. Study-level points and caveats: The T cell clusters came from computational analysis alone and lack functional validation. TRB repertoire shifts in secondary cytopenia and chronic lymphocytic leukemia mostly reflected lymphoma, not autoimmunity. Compared with active autoimmune hepatitis patients, healthy donors showed about 3.2-fold more exclusive TRB clusters. No cluster-lack signature appeared between secondary cytopenia and chronic lymphocytic leukemia patients, apparently due to lymphoma masking.

TRB was amplified from approximately 250 ng of peripheral blood genomic DNA per sample. By frequency, this clonotype is large. No antigen is known for it. Multiplex touch-down PCR amplified TRB using TRB-A and TRB-B pools in one tube. Following a re-call of the multiplex PCR reads, TCRdb has one entry per CDR3 protein and lacks DNA. In all, the sample yields roughly 3,300 distinct CDR3 sequences. Per germline, CDR1 SGHDN and CDR2 FVKESK. The CDR3 runs to 14 residues. Sequenced: peripheral blood. V usage is TRBV14 and J usage is TRBJ2-3; TCRdb's D gene call, TRBD2, goes unchecked for lack of DNA. The TCR was taken from a human donor with an autoimmune cytopenia, with autoimmune hepatitis or in good health (not recorded which). CDR3 region: CASSHQRHTDTQYF.